The present entry profiles one T cell receptor beta chain with its context. Its antigen is currently not known. No base quality values were provided; no much bigger clone lies one nucleotide off. This sample is drawn from a study of cytomegalovirus exposure and HLA in healthy donors (dated by TCRdb to about 2017). About the study as a whole: According to an earlier analysis of 587 of the donors, about 179 million T cells yielded roughly 110 million unique TCR beta sequences and approximately 300 Gb of sequence data. An early release that covered more than 550 HLA-typed donors contained about 300 gigabases of sequencing data and some 87 million unique TCR sequences. The genetic ancestry cluster associated with self-reported Caucasian donors included 81% of the 300 to 450 genotyped donors. The aim of the study was to test whether cataloging public T cell receptors could identify signatures of past pathogen exposure. The study used immunosequencing to profile the T cell repertoires of approximately 640 subjects and linked those repertoires to cytomegalovirus serostatus. A separate validation cohort of 100 to 150 different subjects was used in addition to the 666-subject first cohort. High-throughput TCR immunosequencing, statistical association of individual TCRs with disease status, and machine learning were combined to predict cytomegalovirus infection status. To study patterns of TCR occurrence, a later analysis re-analyzed previously published TCR beta repertoires from 550 to 800 donors and added high-resolution HLA genotyping. The later analysis used no new phenotypic data to find candidate immune exposures, relying instead on TCR beta sequences and their occurrence across donors. In an earlier analysis of roughly 600 of the donors, high-throughput TCR beta sequencing was used to judge whether each TCR beta V gene segment behaved as functional or pseudogenic. Alongside the repertoire data, information on donor age, sex, ethnicity and CMV serostatus was compiled. A later genetic analysis took genome-wide SNP genotypes for 398 of the 666 donors and used that subset as a discovery cohort. Every discovery cohort repertoire had been produced on one sequencing platform. HLA typing included class I and class II loci at four-digit resolution. The number of typed donors differed by locus: roughly 629-640 for A, B, C, DRB1 and DQB1; 522 for DQA1; approximately 600 for DPA1; and around 490 for DPB1. About five DR-DQ haplotypes were handled as single units for association and clustering, since linkage in the cohort was strong. Among a few hundred genotyped donors of the cohort, an average of approximately 250,000 unique TCR beta nucleotide sequences were sequenced per donor, roughly 20% of them non-productive.

In total, fewer than 750 healthy bone marrow donors made up the cohort. At the time of sampling, every cohort member was nominally healthy, though immune exposures that went unrecorded were likely present. The donor tested CMV seronegative and was one of the 352 seronegative cohort members. Every donor gave a peripheral blood sample, and the peripheral blood mononuclear cells from that sample were used for TCR beta sequencing. The Qiagen DNeasy Blood Extraction Kit was used to extract genomic DNA from the blood cell samples. Spanning cysteine to phenylalanine, the CDR3 consists of 16 amino acids. The CDR3 DNA has 48 bases and is translated from base 1. Preparation of the library involved the immunoSEQ multiplex PCR assay. The multiplex PCR relied on a mix of 60 forward primers for TCR Vbeta segments and 13 reverse primers for TCR Jbeta segments. The CDR3 region of rearranged TCR beta genes was amplified from genomic DNA with a multiplex PCR assay. On the Illumina HiSeq System, the amplified TCR beta libraries were sequenced as 87-base-pair reads. Turning to the authors' computational methods: In a later analysis, tens of millions of unique TCR beta chains were counted across the 650 to 750 repertoires, and roughly 11 million of these chains were shared by at least two donors. To remove PCR and sequencing errors, raw reads were error-corrected and collapsed into unique sequences using a nearest-neighbor algorithm that merged closely related sequences. V, D and J gene segments were assigned by aligning CDR3 sequences to IMGT reference sequences. Each retained sequence needed at least a six-nucleotide match to both a V gene segment and a J gene segment. A rearrangement counted as productive if the CDR3 had no stop codons and remained in frame with V and J, and every other rearrangement counted as non-productive. Following IMGT convention, CDR3 was defined as the stretch from the second conserved V-encoded cysteine up to the conserved J-encoded phenylalanine. The earlier analysis of some 580 of the donors excluded any sequence lacking an unambiguous match to a single V gene segment. In an earlier analysis of 587 of the donors, V segments were called functional above 56.7% productive rearrangements and were called segregating when the between-donor standard deviation exceeded 5%. A statistical classification framework was built to diagnose cytomegalovirus status from the catalog of TCR beta chain sequences. A later analysis assigned V and J genes by comparing TCR nucleotide sequences with IMGT/GENE-DB human TR gene sequences. Using the TCRdist pipeline, a later analysis assigned CDR3 sequences along with most-parsimonious VDJ recombination scenarios. A later analysis defined each TCR beta chain by its CDR3 amino acid sequence plus V-gene family, and excluded reads lacking a unique V-gene family. As a way to deal with suspected cross-contamination and a sequencing artifact, a later analysis dropped more than 500 nucleotide sequences that were highly shared and had low generation probability. A later analysis calculated a clonal expansion index for each public chain from normalized within-repertoire ranks of inferred template counts. Generation probabilities in a later analysis came from a VDJ recombination model fitted to out-of-frame rearrangements, and those results were checked against IGoR. Hypergeometric tests were used in a later analysis to score TCR-TCR, TCR-HLA and TCR-CMV co-occurrence, with a repertoire-size bias correction applied to the TCR pairs. A later analysis estimated false discovery rates by permuting HLA or CMV assignments 20 times. In a later analysis, co-occurring TCRs were grouped with DBSCAN, and TCRdist sequence similarity was added when clustering was performed within HLA-allele-positive subsets. Co-occurrence clustering excluded repertoires with fewer than 30,000 or more than 120,000 public chains, plus five with anomalous nucleotide sharing. TCRdb took over this immuneACCESS table, retaining in-frame rearrangements with V and J assigned. Such tables are incomplete; in checked studies, under half of the missing clones stem from an unresolved V gene, and the remainder is unexplained. That table is the source of V, J and clone size, and D and trimming were worked out from the DNA. The sample yields about 140,000 clones; roughly three quarters were counted once. The ten largest make up 2% to 2.5% of the sample.

Beyond this particular receptor, the publication reports: The study listed approximately 150 TCR beta chains as associated with cytomegalovirus. A cluster of highly shared sequence variants was judged likely to represent a technical artifact of the sequencing pipeline. Because the 87-base-pair reads could not distinguish some IMGT-functional V segments, including TRBV6-2 and TRBV6-3, those segments were excluded. Over 15 rarely observed V segments, including chromosome 9 orphons, were excluded from the earlier analysis of some 590 of the donors because counts were too low. The cohort was sequenced for TCR beta chains only, and without alpha or paired-chain data the features that could be detected were limited. Immune exposure information for the cohort was limited to CMV serostatus. Presence/absence analyses assumed roughly uniform sequencing depth across donors, an assumption that may not hold. An earlier analysis of some 560 of the donors showed that most TCR beta V segments appeared in productive rearrangements either about 87% or about 30% of the time, which broadly matched IMGT annotations. Because HLA typing was missing for some donors at each locus, association tests included only the typed subset. The classifier was reported to diagnose cytomegalovirus status with high specificity and sensitivity in both the original and validation cohorts. Most CMV-associated TCR beta chains appeared to be HLA-restricted in a later analysis, and the HLA associations seemed to be driven largely by CMV exposure. A later genetic analysis associated a missense DCLRE1C variant with V-gene and J-gene trimming of TCR beta chains, and an independent cohort replicated the association. Specific HLA alleles were associated with 16,951 TCR beta sequences at a false discovery rate of 0.05 in a later analysis. Assigning TCR associations to individual alleles was difficult when HLA alleles, especially DR and DQ, strongly co-occurred. Most TCR sequences were seen in very few donors, while some public TCRs were found in many individuals. In a later analysis, the rate of TCR association differed among HLA loci, with DRB1 alleles having the most associated TCRs and HLA-C alleles having the fewest. Linkage disequilibrium might explain the correlated functional status among segregating V segments, but an unknown experimental factor could not be ruled out. In vitro tests confirmed that a few of the cytomegalovirus-associated TCR beta chains recognize cytomegalovirus antigens. A later genetic analysis reported fewer N-insertions in productive TCRs among donors in an Asian-associated ancestry cluster than the 666-donor mean. A later analysis reported that several top co-occurrence clusters appeared linked to parvovirus B19, influenza, CMV and Epstein-Barr virus. It was suggested by the authors that the approach could potentially be generalized to other disease states and immunological phenotypes. Compared with equally common non-associated chains, HLA-associated TCR beta chains in a later analysis were more clonally expanded and had lower generation probabilities. A further reported finding was that TCR beta sequences accurately predicted the HLA-A and HLA-B alleles for most subjects in the first cohort.

This sequence was found in a man aged 25-45 years in good health and CMV-seronegative. Input material: PBMCs. The chain links TRBV21-1 with TRBJ2-5; the table assigns TRBD1, which was not confirmed against the DNA. TRBV21-1 is annotated as a pseudogene. The DNA sequence is TGTGCCAGCAGCCCTCGGGACAGAAGGGTCCAAGAGACCCAGTACTTC. The translation is CASSPRDRRVQETQYF.